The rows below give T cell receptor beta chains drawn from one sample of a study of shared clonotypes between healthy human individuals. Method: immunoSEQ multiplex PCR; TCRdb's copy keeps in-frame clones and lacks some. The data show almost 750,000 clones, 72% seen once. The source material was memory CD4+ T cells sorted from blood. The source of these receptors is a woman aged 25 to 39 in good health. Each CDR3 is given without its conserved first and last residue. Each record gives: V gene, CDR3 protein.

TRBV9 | ASSLSPTFNEQF
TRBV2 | ASSVYNEQF
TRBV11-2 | ASSPTKGVNIQY
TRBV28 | ASSLPANEKLF
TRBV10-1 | ASSENSGRRRVN
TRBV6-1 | ASSVGGYEQY
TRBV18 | ASSPRQVNTEAF
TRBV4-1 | ASSQEATKANYGYT
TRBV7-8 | ASSLVGHGDRGKDRQY
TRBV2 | ASSVHRTEAF
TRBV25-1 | ASSAFGQGNTEAF
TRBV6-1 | ASSEALSTEAF
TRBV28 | ASRSTGRAF
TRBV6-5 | ASSYSGSSYEQY
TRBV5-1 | ASSRDRGANEQY
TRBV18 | ASSRFEAGTSYNEQF
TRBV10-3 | AISDSGRADTQY
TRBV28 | ASRNREKLF
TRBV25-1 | ASSEAGGRTDTQY
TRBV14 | ASSQTSGTGGWETQY
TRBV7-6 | ASSRGPSSGANVLT
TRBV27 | ASSSYGTGGTEAF
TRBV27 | AISRRRSSYNEQF
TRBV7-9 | ASSPLTTEAF
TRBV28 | ASSAGGTGVWWEQY
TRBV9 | ASSRVSGSRNTGELF
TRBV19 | ASSKGQTLTYEQY
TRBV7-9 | ASSLWDRGVYEQY
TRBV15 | ATSRSTGYQETQY